This T cell receptor (beta chain) is from a study of T cells in women clearing cervical HPV infection. Across the study: Case blood was drawn when the lesion was first found; control blood after infection became undetectable.

Each participant carried one incident cervical HPV16 infection only. The V end was cut by 7 bases, the J end by 8 bases, with 11 bases between. There are 12 residues in the CDR3. Germline CDR1 reads MNHEY; CDR2 reads SVGEGT. Concerning this clone itself: The sequenced fragment ends 3 residues before the CDR3 boundary, so the rest is inferred from the germline J gene.

Using immunoSEQ multiplex PCR, the repertoire was profiled, and TCRdb retains in-frame clones only, with some absent. Its table records some 33,000 clones. Sequencing was done on a sample of blood buffy coat. V usage is TRBV6-2 or TRBV6-3 and J usage is TRBJ1-4; D perhaps matches TRBD1 (5 bases). The TCR sequence derives from a woman aged 18 to 75 with a cervical HPV16 infection that either progressed to CIN3+ or cleared (not recorded which). The CDR3: CASNRGGEKLFF. The sequenced CDR3 bases are TGTGCCAGCAATAGGGGAGGGGAAAAA.